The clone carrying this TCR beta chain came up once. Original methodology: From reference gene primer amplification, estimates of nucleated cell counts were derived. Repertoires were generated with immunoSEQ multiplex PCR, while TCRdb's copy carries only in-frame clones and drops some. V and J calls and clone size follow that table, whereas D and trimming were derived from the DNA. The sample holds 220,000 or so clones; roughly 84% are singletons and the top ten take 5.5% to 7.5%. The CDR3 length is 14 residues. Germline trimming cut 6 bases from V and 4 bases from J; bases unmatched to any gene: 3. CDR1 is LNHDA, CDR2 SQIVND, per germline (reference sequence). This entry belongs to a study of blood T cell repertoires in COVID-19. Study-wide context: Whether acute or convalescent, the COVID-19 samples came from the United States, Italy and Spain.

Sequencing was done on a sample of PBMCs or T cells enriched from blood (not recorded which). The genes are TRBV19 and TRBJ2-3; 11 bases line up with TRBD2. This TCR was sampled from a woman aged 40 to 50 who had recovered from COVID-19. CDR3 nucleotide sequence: TGTGCCAGTAGAACTAGCGGGAGTGCAGATACGCAGTATTTT. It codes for CASRTSGSADTQYF. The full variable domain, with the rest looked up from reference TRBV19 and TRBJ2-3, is DGGITQSPKYLFRKEGQNVTLSCEQNLNHDAMYWYRQDPGQGLRLIYYSQIVNDFQKGDIAEGYSVSREKKESFPLTVTSAQKNPTAFYLCASRTSGSADTQYFGPGTRLTVL.